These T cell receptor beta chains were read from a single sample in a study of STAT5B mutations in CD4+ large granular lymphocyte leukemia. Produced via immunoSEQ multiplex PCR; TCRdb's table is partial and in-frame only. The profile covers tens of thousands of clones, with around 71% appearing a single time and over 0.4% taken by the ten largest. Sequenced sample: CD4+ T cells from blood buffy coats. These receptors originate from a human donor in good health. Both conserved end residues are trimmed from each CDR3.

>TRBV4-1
ASSQDSDTEAF
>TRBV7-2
ASSSYRGLSTEAF
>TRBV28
ASSPPGGKGMNTEAF
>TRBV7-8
ASSRERGGTDTQY
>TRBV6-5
ASGETGPLGVEAF
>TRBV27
ASSSNEKLF
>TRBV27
ASGGRAQIGYT
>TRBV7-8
ASSLGHNTEAF
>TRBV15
ATSRNRAQETQY
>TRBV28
ASSRRPGQGWGNQPQH
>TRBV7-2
ASSQIPSGGSYNEQF
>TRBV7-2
ASSLVSSGTGELF
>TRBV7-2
ASSREFGNTIY
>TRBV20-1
SAGQYNEQF
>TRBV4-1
ASSQRSPGEAF
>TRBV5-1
ASSSQSPNNEQF
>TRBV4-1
ASSQEGPGGTDTQY
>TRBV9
ASSPRGRGVTDTQY
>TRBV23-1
ASGAGTGDTLH
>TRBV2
ATAGNSNYGYT
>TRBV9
ASGGPSEGLTEAF
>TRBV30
ALRVAGGYEQY
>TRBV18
ASSFGLAGGPAYEQY
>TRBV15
ATSRDRGYQPQH
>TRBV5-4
ASSQRDRAMNTEAF
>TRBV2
ASSEFRTPRGYGYT
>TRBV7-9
ASSSDFAEAF
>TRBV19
ASSIRLIWDQPQH
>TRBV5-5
ASAADSSGANVLT
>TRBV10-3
AISAGGSVKDTQY
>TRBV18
ASSPDVQGENYGYT
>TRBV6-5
ASSYSWGQDEKLF
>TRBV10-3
AINYSGSTDTQY
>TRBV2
ASSGGQAGYT
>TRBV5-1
ASSLVGGSTDTQY
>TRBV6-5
ASRIRGGEAF
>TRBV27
ASRTGQGETQY
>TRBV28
ASSRLVANVLT
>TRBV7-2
ASSPGGRPTGELF
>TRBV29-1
SVDGVGGDQPQH
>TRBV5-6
ASSLAPQVASPLH
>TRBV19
ASTLAGGETQY
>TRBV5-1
ASSLLDSGGRTQY
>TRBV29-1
SVEVPKPRANEQF
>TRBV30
AWSLADRNIQY
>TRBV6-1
ASSGGQGAGQPQH
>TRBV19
ASSITLAGAGEQF
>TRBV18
ASSRADRGNTEAF
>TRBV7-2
ASTSTYPGTLTYEQY
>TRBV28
ASSLSSVNYGYT
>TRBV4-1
ASSQGGGGGGELF
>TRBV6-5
ASRRGLGNEKLF
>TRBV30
AWSPDAKNIQY